The 8 T cell receptor beta chains below were found in one sample sequenced in a study of cytomegalovirus exposure and HLA in healthy donors. The PCR was carried out with 60 Vbeta primers and 13 Jbeta primers. Clones were read by immunoSEQ multiplex PCR, and TCRdb kept only the in-frame ones, dropping some. The table has around 170,000 clones, 78% seen once. Material: PBMCs. The receptors shown here come from a woman aged 45 to 65 in good health and CMV-seropositive.

The chain joins TRBV5-1 to TRBJ1-3; D unclear. V lost 3 bases to trimming and J lost 1 base, with 8 bases between them. Germline CDR1 is SGHRS and CDR2 is YFSETQ. The CDR3 length is 14 residues. The DNA for the CDR3 is TGCGCCAGCAGCTCCGGTCTGTCTGGAAACACCATATATTTT. Protein: CASSSGLSGNTIYF.

This chain uses TRBV2 with TRBJ1-6; 9 bases line up with TRBD1. The length of the CDR3 is 16 residues. CDR1 and CDR2 (germline): SNHLY, FYNNEI. J lost 1 base, V lost 5 bases, and 3 bases had no gene match. Written as DNA, the CDR3 is TGTGCCAGCAGTCTACAGGGGGCTTCCTATAATTCACCCCTCCACTTT. Residues: CASSLQGASYNSPLHF.

This chain links TRBV28 with TRBJ1-1, with a tentative D call TRBD1 (6 bases). The V end was cut by 5 bases, the J end by 8 bases, with 12 bases between. Germline-derived CDR1 and CDR2 are MDHEN and SYDVKM. The CDR3 is made up of 12 amino acids. The CDR3: CASSQTTGEAFF. The CDR3 DNA reads TGTGCCAGCAGTCAAACGACAGGAGAAGCTTTCTTT.

The chain uses TRBV6-5 and TRBJ1-5, with unresolved D. With 11 bases removed from V and 3 bases from J, the gap between germline ends came to 14 bases. Germline V gives CDR1 MNHEY, CDR2 SVGAGI. The CDR3 extends over 13 amino acids. As DNA, the CDR3 is TGTGCCGCAGGTGGGCAGCACAATCAGCCCCAGCATTTT. The encoded protein is CAAGGQHNQPQHF.

This clone was counted a few times. The CDR3 coding sequence is TGTGCCAGCTCACCAAGACAGTCCGCAACTAATGAAAAACTGTTTTTT. Translating it yields CASSPRQSATNEKLFF. J is TRBJ1-4 and V is TRBV18, with a possible D match to TRBD1 (5 bases). The CDR3 contains 16 residues. Germline V gene sequence: CDR1 KGHSH, CDR2 LQKENI. Trimming pared 2 bases from V and 0 bases from J, leaving 10 bases between.

This rearrangement joins TRBV5-1 to TRBJ1-2, with a tentative D call TRBD1 (6 bases). V was trimmed by 1 base and J by 6 bases, leaving 16 bases between them. The CDR3 runs to 15 residues. Germline V CDR1 and CDR2: SGHRS, YFSETQ. CDR3 residues: CASSLSDSSSDGYTF. DNA of the CDR3: TGCGCCAGCAGCTTGTCGGACAGTTCATCGGATGGCTACACCTTC.

As for this clone: Other DNA variants within this sample encode the same CDR3. This chain uses TRBV6-1 with TRBJ2-5, with 8 bases lining up with TRBD1. With 4 bases clipped from V and 5 bases from J, the junction kept 6 bases outside the gene matches. Germline-derived CDR1 and CDR2 are MNHNS and SASEGT. The CDR3 runs to 14 residues. The CDR3 sequence: CASSGSGGQETQYF. The DNA for the CDR3 is TGTGCCAGCAGTGGTTCAGGGGGCCAGGAGACCCAGTACTTC.

As concerns this clone: Compared with germline, one end of the junction differs, possibly owing to a read error. The chain has TRBV9 and TRBJ2-4, with 12 bases identical to TRBD1. The CDR3 extends over 16 amino acids. Germline CDR1 reads SGDLS; CDR2 reads YYNGEE. CDR3: CASSPGQGAAKNSQYF. As DNA, the CDR3 is TGTGCCAGCAGCCCGGGACAGGGGGCTGCCAAAAACAGTCAGTACTTC. The variable domain in full, with the rest retrieved from reference TRBV9 and TRBJ2-4, is DSGVTQTPKHLITATGQRVTLRCSPRSGDLSVYWYQQSLDQGLQFLIQYYNGEERAKGNILERFSAQQFPDLHSELNLSSLELGDSALYFCASSPGQGAAKNSQYFGAGTRLSVL.